Presented here are 20 T cell receptor beta chains from one specimen sequenced in a study of T cell responses to AZD1222 COVID-19 vaccine. Clones were sequenced by immunoSEQ multiplex PCR, and TCRdb holds only the in-frame ones, with some missing. Among 69,000 or so clones, approximately 90% were seen once, and the ten largest hold approximately 1.3%. Sequences were derived from peripheral blood, sampled 28 days after the second AZD1222 dose. The receptors were sampled from an adult who received the AZD1222 COVID-19 vaccine.

This clone was seen once. V gene TRBV18 combines with J gene TRBJ1-5; D uncertain. The CDR3 extends over 15 amino acids. V lost 3 bases, J lost 1 base, and 10 bases lay in between. The V gene's germline CDR1 is KGHSH and CDR2 LQKENI. CDR3 in DNA: TGTGCCAGCTCACCTCGGCGTGGGAGCAATCAGCCCCAGCATTTT. Protein: CASSPRRGSNQPQHF.

The chain couples TRBV19 to TRBJ2-7, with 12 positions matching TRBD1. Germline V CDR1 and CDR2: LNHDA, SQIVND (reference sequence). V was pared by 10 bases and J by 4 bases, with 11 bases of the junction left unmatched. The CDR3 runs 15 residues. CDR3 nucleotide sequence: TGTGCCACTCAGACCGGGACAGGGGGCAGTTACGAGCAGTACTTC. Protein sequence: CATQTGTGGSYEQYF. Together with reference TRBV19 and TRBJ2-7, the CDR3 gives the full variable domain: DGGITQSPKYLFRKEGQNVTLSCEQNLNHDAMYWYRQDPGQGLRLIYYSQIVNDFQKGDIAEGYSVSREKKESFPLTVTSAQKNPTAFYLCATQTGTGGSYEQYFGPGTRLTVT.

The chain couples TRBV29-1 to TRBJ1-2, with D possibly matching TRBD1 (5 bases). Trimming took 7 bases from V and 8 from J, leaving 17 bases between them. The CDR3 covers 12 residues. The germline CDR1 and CDR2 sequences are SQVTM and ANQGSEA. This CDR3 reads CSAGTAVEGYTF. CDR3 in DNA: TGCAGCGCCGGGACCGCAGTGGAGGGCTACACCTTC.

The chain is built from TRBV9 and TRBJ1-1; D is unclear. The germline gives CDR1 SGDLS, CDR2 YYNGEE. This CDR3 has 14 amino acids. The V end was cut by 0 bases, the J end by 4 bases, with 10 bases between. CDR3 DNA sequence: TGTGCCAGCAGCGTAGAGCCGGGAGTCACTGAAGCTTTCTTT. It specifies CASSVEPGVTEAFF. The variable domain in full, with the rest retrieved from reference TRBV9 and TRBJ1-1, is DSGVTQTPKHLITATGQRVTLRCSPRSGDLSVYWYQQSLDQGLQFLIQYYNGEERAKGNILERFSAQQFPDLHSELNLSSLELGDSALYFCASSVEPGVTEAFFGQGTRLTVV.

The chain couples TRBV7-9 to TRBJ1-3; unclear D gene. Germline V CDR1 and CDR2: SEHNR, FQNEAQ (reference sequence). The CDR3 is 15 residues long. Trimming stripped 1 base from V and 0 bases from J, with 7 bases between. As DNA, the CDR3 is TGTGCCAGCAGCTTAGGACTCTTCTCTGGAAACACCATATATTTT. It codes for CASSLGLFSGNTIYF.

CDR3 nucleotide sequence: TGTGCCAGCAGTTTAAGCGTGTCGGGAGACTACTACGAGCAGTACTTC. The encoded protein is CASSLSVSGDYYEQYF. J is TRBJ2-7 and V is TRBV27; D might be TRBD2 (6 bases). This CDR3 is built from 16 residues. CDR1 MNHEY and CDR2 SMNVEV come from the germline V gene (reference sequence). V was shortened by 2 bases and J by 3 bases, with 17 bases between the two germline ends.

The V and J genes are TRBV9 and TRBJ2-5; the D call may be TRBD1 or TRBD2 (5 bases each). The germline V gene has CDR1 SGDLS and CDR2 YYNGEE. V lost 5 bases and J lost 3, with 11 bases in between. The CDR3 has 13 amino acids. The CDR3 DNA follows: TGTGCCAGCAGTGCCGGGGCAGAAGAGACCCAGTACTTC. Translating gives CASSAGAEETQYF.

The J gene is TRBJ1-5, the V gene TRBV6-1, with D possibly TRBD1 on 5 matching bases. This CDR3 contains 17 residues. The ends were cut back, 3 bases at V and 0 bases at J, with 15 bases in the middle. Germline values: CDR1 MNHNS, CDR2 SASEGT. CDR3 sequence reads: CASSEGGELYSNQPQHF. In DNA, the CDR3 is TGTGCCAGCAGTGAGGGGGGGGAGCTATATAGCAATCAGCCCCAGCATTTT.

This chain uses TRBV24-1 with TRBJ2-7; TRBD1 is a possible D gene (5 bases). V was pared by 3 bases and J by 5 bases, with 10 bases between. There are 13 residues in the CDR3. Germline CDR1 is KGHDR and CDR2 is SFDVKD. The chain's CDR3 is CATSDGAGNEQYF. The CDR3 coding sequence is TGTGCCACCAGTGATGGGGCTGGGAACGAGCAGTACTTC.

The chain is built from TRBV11-2 and TRBJ2-3; 15 nucleotides line up with TRBD2. In germline, CDR1 is SGHAT, CDR2 FQNNGV. The CDR3 consists of 17 residues. The trim removed 5 bases at V and 0 bases at J, leaving 3 bases unmatched. CDR3 amino acids: CASSPGLAGGSTDTQYF. CDR3 DNA sequence: TGTGCCAGCAGCCCGGGACTAGCGGGAGGAAGCACAGATACGCAGTATTTT.

This clone has a handful of counts. CDR3 nucleotide sequence: TGCGCCAGCAGCCCAATCGGACAGGGCAATTCACCCCTCCACTTT. Its translation is CASSPIGQGNSPLHF. The chain employs TRBV4-1 and TRBJ1-6; 8 bases are a match to TRBD1. There are 15 residues in the CDR3. Trimming removed 4 bases from V and 7 bases from J; junction bases left unmatched: 6. Germline V gives CDR1 MGHRA, CDR2 YSYEKL.

This chain uses TRBV7-2 with TRBJ1-6, with D hard to call. Germline V lookup: CDR1 SGHTA, CDR2 FQGNSA. With 5 bases removed from V and 9 bases from J, the gap between germline ends came to 14 bases. The CDR3 covers 14 residues. The CDR3 sequence: CASSPDSTSSPLHF. The CDR3 coding sequence is TGTGCCAGCAGCCCGGACTCAACCAGTTCACCCCTCCACTTT.

This clone was found once. The chain carries TRBV27 and TRBJ1-2; 7 positions agree with TRBD1. Germline CDR1 MNHEY, CDR2 SMNVEV (reference sequence). This CDR3 has 14 residues. The ends lost 0 bases at V and 7 bases at J; junction bases unmatched: 5. The CDR3 region is CASSLSGGRGGYTF. CDR3 coding DNA: TGTGCCAGCAGTTTATCAGGGGGCCGGGGTGGCTACACCTTC.

The V gene is TRBV28, the J gene TRBJ2-1; no firm D call. There are 15 residues in the CDR3. Germline loops: CDR1 MDHEN, CDR2 SYDVKM. V was pared by 2 bases and J by 7 bases, with 15 bases between. CDR3 protein: CASSLAEADRNEQFF. The CDR3 nucleotides read TGTGCCAGCAGTTTAGCTGAGGCCGATCGGAATGAGCAGTTCTTC. Full variable domain (remainder filled in from reference TRBV28 and TRBJ2-1): DVKVTQSSRYLVKRTGEKVFLECVQDMDHENMFWYRQDPGLGLRLIYFSYDVKMKEKGDIPEGYSVSREKKERFSLILESASTNQTSMYLCASSLAEADRNEQFFGPGTRLTVL.

This clone was seen once. This chain joins TRBV28 and TRBJ2-5; D uncertain. The CDR3 totals 12 residues. Trimming took 1 base from V and 6 from J, leaving 6 bases between them. Per the germline V gene, CDR1 is MDHEN and CDR2 is SYDVKM. As DNA, the CDR3 is TGTGCCAGCAGTTTATTCAGCAAGACCCAGTACTTC. It codes for CASSLFSKTQYF.

The table lists this clone with a few counts. A read error may produce the germline difference seen at one junction end. V is TRBV5-5 and J is TRBJ2-7; D may be TRBD1 or TRBD2 (6 bases each). The CDR3 runs to 17 residues. Germline V gene sequence: CDR1 SGHKS, CDR2 YYEKEE (reference sequence). The CDR3 DNA is TGTGCCAGCAGCCGCGCGGTGGGGGCGGGGCCTTCCTTCGAGCAGTACTTC. It encodes CASSRAVGAGPSFEQYF.

The rearrangement joins TRBV9 to TRBJ2-1; the D gene is possibly TRBD2 (6 bases). There are 12 residues in the CDR3. Germline assignment: CDR1 SGDLS and CDR2 YYNGEE. V shed 2 bases and J shed 9 bases, with 9 bases lying between them. The CDR3 sequence is CASSVRETEQFF. The DNA for the CDR3 is TGTGCCAGCAGCGTGCGGGAAACTGAGCAGTTCTTC.

V and J are TRBV5-1 and TRBJ2-5, with 11 bases fitting TRBD1. The ends lost 3 bases at V and 2 bases at J; junction bases unmatched: 3. The CDR3 spans 15 residues. Germline lookup yields CDR1 SGHRS and CDR2 YFSETQ. CDR3: CASSSGTGGQETQYF. CDR3 bases: TGCGCCAGCAGCTCCGGGACAGGGGGACAAGAGACCCAGTACTTC.

This sequence joins TRBV5-1 and TRBJ2-7; 7 bases agree with TRBD2. In germline, CDR1 is SGHRS, CDR2 YFSETQ. This CDR3 has 17 residues. After removal of 0 bases from V and 3 bases from J, the junction contained 12 bases not matched to a gene. The CDR3 spells CASSLAAGTPGGYEQYF. The CDR3 nucleotides are TGCGCCAGCAGCTTGGCCGCCGGGACCCCGGGGGGCTACGAGCAGTACTTC. The complete variable domain, with remaining parts taken from reference TRBV5-1 and TRBJ2-7, reads KAGVTQTPRYLIKTRGQQVTLSCSPISGHRSVSWYQQTPGQGLQFLFEYFSETQRNKGNFPGRFSGRQFSNSRSEMNVSTLELGDSALYLCASSLAAGTPGGYEQYFGPGTRLTVT.

V usage is TRBV29-1 and J usage is TRBJ2-5; D perhaps matches TRBD1 (5 bases). The germline V gene has CDR1 SQVTM and CDR2 ANQGSEA. The germline V and J ends were trimmed by 1 base and 4 bases, with 7 bases remaining between them. CDR3 length: 12 amino acids. CDR3 amino acids: CSVEAQGETQYF. In nucleotides, the CDR3 is TGCAGCGTTGAAGCCCAGGGAGAGACCCAGTACTTC. Together with reference TRBV29-1 and TRBJ2-5, the CDR3 gives the full variable domain: SAVISQKPSRDICQRGTSLTIQCQVDSQVTMMFWYRQQPGQSLTLIATANQGSEATYESGFVIDKFPISRPNLTFSTLTVSNMSPEDSSIYLCSVEAQGETQYFGPGTRLLVL.